This is a list of T cell receptor beta chains from one sample in a study of shared clonotypes between healthy human individuals. The table came from immunoSEQ multiplex PCR; TCRdb's copy has only in-frame clones and leaves some out. The sample lists 2,500,000 or so clones, roughly 90% occurring once. The specimen was naive CD4+ T cells from PBMCs. The receptors derive from a young man in good health. Some clones in this sample may be carry-over from other donors' samples. The CDR3 runs from the conserved cysteine through the conserved F or W. A D gene is named only where the DNA matches it firmly. A clone size is listed for some rows: how often the clone was seen (once, few, many), or a class if it is expanded.

TRBV6-1	TRBJ2-1	21	.	once	TGTGCCAGCAGTGAAGTCGTAGCGGACGGATTATACCCCAGCTCCTACAATGAGCAGTTCTTC	CASSEVVADGLYPSSYNEQFF
TRBV6-6	TRBJ1-2	14	TRBD1	.	TGTGCCAGCAGTTACCCGGACAGGTCCGGGGGCTACACCTTC	CASSYPDRSGGYTF
TRBV18	TRBJ1-4	15	.	.	TGTGCCAGCTCACCCGGTTCGGACAGTGGTGAAAAACTGTTTTTT	CASSPGSDSGEKLFF
TRBV18	TRBJ2-2	18	TRBD2	.	TGTGCCAGCTCATTTCGGACTAGCGGGAGGGCCGACACCGGGGAGCTGTTTTTT	CASSFRTSGRADTGELFF
TRBV29-1	TRBJ1-1	13	.	.	TGCAGCGTTGTGCGAATGATGAACACTGAAGCTTTCTTT	CSVVRMMNTEAFF
TRBV18	TRBJ2-7	15	TRBD1	.	TGTGCCAGCTCACCCTATGGACAGGGCCAGCACGAGCAGTACTTC	CASSPYGQGQHEQYF
TRBV6-1	TRBJ2-5	16	TRBD2	.	TGTGCCAGCAGTGGGATACTAGCGGGAGGGCAGGAGACCCAGTACTTC	CASSGILAGGQETQYF
TRBV18	TRBJ1-3	14	TRBD1	.	TGTGCCAGCTCACCGGACAGGGGCGGGAACACCATATATTTT	CASSPDRGGNTIYF
TRBV5-1	TRBJ2-1	16	TRBD2	.	TGCGCCAGCAGCTTGGGGTTCGGCGGGGGCTACAATGAGCAGTTCTTC	CASSLGFGGGYNEQFF
TRBV6-5	TRBJ2-5	15	.	.	TGTGCCAGCAGTTACGGTGGGGAAGGAGGGGAGACCCAGTACTTC	CASSYGGEGGETQYF
TRBV18	TRBJ2-2	15	.	.	TGTGCCAGCTCGCCGATGACAGTAGGAACCGGGGAGCTGTTTTTT	CASSPMTVGTGELFF
TRBV29-1	TRBJ2-2	16	TRBD2	.	TGCAGCGTTGGAGGAGCGGGAGGGTCGAACACCGGGGAGCTGTTTTTT	CSVGGAGGSNTGELFF